The clone carrying this T cell receptor beta chain is a singleton in its sample. V was pared by 2 bases and J by 3 bases, with 14 bases between. CDR3 length equals 16 residues. Germline CDR1 MGHRA, CDR2 YSYEKL. The data were obtained in a study of control samples from healthy donors and cancer patients. TCRdb keeps only in-frame clones here, not all; method: immunoSEQ multiplex PCR. The sample holds about 180,000 clones, around nine tenths seen once. The clonotype was recovered from a man between 25 and 39 years old in good health. The sequenced material came from blood. The chain uses TRBV4-1 and TRBJ1-3; D is perhaps TRBD1 (6 bases). The chain's CDR3 is CASSQPGGLGGNTIYF. The DNA for the CDR3 is TGCGCCAGCAGCCAACCGGGGGGCTTAGGTGGAAACACCATATATTTT.